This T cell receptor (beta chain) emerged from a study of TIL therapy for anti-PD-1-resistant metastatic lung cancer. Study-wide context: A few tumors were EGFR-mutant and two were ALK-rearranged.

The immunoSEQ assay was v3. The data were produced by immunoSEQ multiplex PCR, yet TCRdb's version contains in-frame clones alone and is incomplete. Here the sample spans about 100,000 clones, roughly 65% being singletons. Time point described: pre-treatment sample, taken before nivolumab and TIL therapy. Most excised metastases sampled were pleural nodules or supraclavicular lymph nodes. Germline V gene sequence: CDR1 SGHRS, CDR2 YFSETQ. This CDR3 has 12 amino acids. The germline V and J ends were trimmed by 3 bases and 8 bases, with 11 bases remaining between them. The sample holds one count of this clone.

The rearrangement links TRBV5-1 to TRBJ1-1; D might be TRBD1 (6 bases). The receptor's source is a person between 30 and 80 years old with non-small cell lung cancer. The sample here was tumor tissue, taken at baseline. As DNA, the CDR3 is TGCGCCAGCAGCTGGACCGGGACAGAAGCTTTCTTT. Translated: CASSWTGTEAFF.